These 22 T cell receptor beta chains were all obtained from the same sample, sequenced in a study of T cells in Graves' hyperthyroidism and ophthalmopathy. From RNA transcripts, TCR beta CDR3 regions were amplified. First-round RT-PCR of the TCR CDR3 relied on the HTBI primer set. TCRdb reprocessed the multiplex PCR reads with MiXCR, giving one entry per CDR3 protein. The data hold roughly 580,000 distinct CDR3 sequences, with approximately 15% observed a single time. Sequencing input: blood. The receptor set was obtained from a young woman with Graves' hyperthyroidism that later progressed to Graves' ophthalmopathy.

This clonotype was seen more than once but under ten times. The chain has TRBV4-3 and TRBJ1-4; no firm D call. V was shortened by 1 base and J by 4 bases, with 10 bases between the two germline ends. Germline values: CDR1 LGHNA, CDR2 YSLEER. The CDR3 has 15 residues. The CDR3: CASSQGDRSNEKLFF. The CDR3 nucleotides read TGCGCCAGCAGCCAAGGGGATCGAAGTAATGAAAAACTGTTTTTT.

With respect to this clonotype: A read error may explain this, as a much larger clone is one base away. It is likely a read error, because the conserved phenylalanine at the end of the CDR3 is missing. The chain employs TRBV30 and TRBJ2-5; no clear D. CDR1 and CDR2 from the germline V gene are GTSNPN and SVGIG (reference sequence). This CDR3 comprises 11 residues. Trimming pared 6 bases from V and 0 bases from J, leaving 5 bases between. CDR3 DNA: TGTGCCTGTCAGTACCAAGAGACCCAGTACCTC. Its protein is CACQYQETQYL.

This clonotype was observed a few times. This rearrangement joins TRBV18 to TRBJ1-2; possible D gene TRBD1, 5 bases. The length of the CDR3 is 13 residues. V was cut by 5 bases and J by 3 bases, with 10 bases left in between. From germline, CDR1 is KGHSH and CDR2 LQKENI. Here the CDR3 reads CASSSVGDYGYTF. The CDR3 DNA reads as TGTGCCAGCTCATCAGTGGGGGACTATGGCTACACCTTC.

There are many counts of this clonotype. This sequence joins TRBV2 and TRBJ2-5; 9 bases align to TRBD2. Trimming cost V 8 bases and J 4 bases; bases outside gene matches: 5. CDR1 SNHLY and CDR2 FYNNEI come from the germline V gene. The CDR3 consists of 13 residues. CDR3: CASLGRGGETQYF. CDR3 coding DNA: TGTGCCAGCCTGGGGCGGGGGGGAGAGACCCAGTACTTC.

This clonotype was seen many times. This chain uses TRBV20-1 with TRBJ2-5, with D perhaps TRBD2 (6 bases). Germline CDR1 reads DFQATT; CDR2 reads SNEGSKA (reference sequence). Trimming left V 5 bases short and J 6 bases short, with 16 bases between. The CDR3 totals 13 residues. The DNA of the CDR3 is TGCAGTGCTGGTGGGCCGGCGGGAAAGACCCAGTACTTC. The encoded protein is CSAGGPAGKTQYF.

Ten or more counts support this clonotype. J is TRBJ1-6 and V is TRBV3-1; unclear D gene. Germline assignment: CDR1 LGHDT and CDR2 YNNKEL (reference sequence). Trimming left V 1 base short and J 6 bases short, with 7 bases between. The length of the CDR3 is 14 residues. The CDR3 region is CASSQGQVNSPLHF. CDR3 nucleotide sequence: TGTGCCAGCAGCCAAGGGCAGGTTAATTCACCCCTCCACTTT.

The genes are TRBV24-1 and TRBJ2-2; weak D call: TRBD1 (7 bases). Germline CDR1 KGHDR, CDR2 SFDVKD. V shed 3 bases and J shed 6 bases, with 13 bases lying between them. The CDR3 length is 15 residues. The CDR3 DNA follows: TGTGCCACCAGTGATCCTACAGGGGAGGCCGGGGAGCTGTTTTTT. This gives the protein CATSDPTGEAGELFF.

This clonotype was seen ten or more times. The rearrangement joins TRBV3-1 to TRBJ2-7; D is uncertain. Germline V gene data show CDR1 as LGHDT and CDR2 as YNNKEL (reference sequence). Trimming stripped 0 bases from V and 0 bases from J, with 6 bases between. This CDR3 has 14 residues. CDR3 protein: CASSQEGSSYEQYF. DNA of the CDR3: TGTGCCAGCAGCCAAGAGGGCAGCTCCTACGAGCAGTACTTC.

This clonotype was detected only a few times. This chain joins TRBV7-2 and TRBJ2-3; weak D call: TRBD1 (5 bases). The CDR3 is made up of 15 amino acids. The V and J ends lost 2 bases and 5 bases respectively, with 14 bases between them. Germline CDR1 is SGHTA and CDR2 is FQGNSA. The CDR3, as DNA: TGTGCCAGCAGCTTATTGGGCAGGGCTGGAGATACGCAGTATTTT. It codes for CASSLLGRAGDTQYF. Variable domain in full (rest from reference TRBV7-2 and TRBJ2-3): GAGVSQSPSNKVTEKGKDVELRCDPISGHTALYWYRQSLGQGLEFLIYFQGNSAPDKSGLPSDRFSAERTGGSVSTLTIQRTQQEDSAVYLCASSLLGRAGDTQYFGPGTRLTVL.

In this sample, this clonotype turned up many times. The V and J genes are TRBV2 and TRBJ2-3; possible D gene TRBD2, 5 bases. The CDR3 has 13 residues. Germline V gives CDR1 SNHLY, CDR2 FYNNEI. Trimming pared 9 bases from V and 1 base from J, leaving 11 bases between. CDR3 residues: CASRGSGTDTQYF. The CDR3 DNA sequence: TGTGCCAGTCGGGGATCCGGCACAGATACGCAGTATTTT. The variable domain in full, completed from reference TRBV2 and TRBJ2-3, reads EPEVTQTPSHQVTQMGQEVILRCVPISNHLYFYWYRQILGQKVEFLVSFYNNEISEKSEIFDDQFSVERPDGSNFTLKIRSTKLEDSAMYFCASRGSGTDTQYFGPGTRLTVL.

The genes are TRBV6-5 and TRBJ1-3; 9 bases fit TRBD1. The CDR3 is 16 residues long. CDR1 and CDR2 from the germline V gene are MNHEY and SVGAGI. V dropped 0 bases and J dropped 3; count of bases not matched to a gene: 3. CDR3 nucleotides: TGTGCCAGCAGTTACTCGGGGGACAGGGTTGGAAACACCATATATTTT. Amino acid sequence: CASSYSGDRVGNTIYF.

This clonotype came up many times. The chain employs TRBV6-1 and TRBJ1-6, with 8 bases fitting TRBD1. CDR3 length: 15 amino acids. The V gene end was trimmed by 8 bases and the J gene end by 14 bases; junction bases not matched to a gene: 17. Germline V gene lookup returns CDR1 MNHNS and CDR2 SASEGT. This chain's CDR3 is CASHPSTGESVALHF. The CDR3, as DNA: TGTGCCAGCCATCCCTCGACAGGGGAGAGTGTGGCCCTCCACTTT.

This CDR3 is CASTKGGVSYGYTF. The DNA for the CDR3 is TGTGCCAGCACTAAAGGGGGGGTGAGCTATGGCTACACCTTC. The chain couples TRBV28 to TRBJ1-2; possibly TRBD1 for D (6 bases). Trimming shortened V by 7 bases and J by 4 bases, and 16 bases separated the two germline ends. The CDR3 covers 14 residues. Germline CDR1 reads MDHEN; CDR2 reads SYDVKM.

This clonotype was detected ten times or more. The chain has TRBV9 and TRBJ2-2; the D gene is possibly TRBD1 (5 bases). Germline-derived CDR1 and CDR2 are SGDLS and YYNGEE. The CDR3 spans 14 residues. V dropped 0 bases and J dropped 4 bases, with 7 bases sitting between them. The chain's CDR3 is CASSVVRGTGELFF. CDR3 DNA: TGTGCCAGCAGCGTAGTAAGGGGCACCGGGGAGCTGTTTTTT.

This clonotype showed up many times. The chain links TRBV12-3 or TRBV12-4 to TRBJ2-3; 8 bases align to TRBD1. J gave up 5 bases and V 5 bases, and 3 bases lay outside the gene matches. This CDR3 has 13 residues. DNA of the CDR3: TGTGCCAGCAGTCAGGGGGCAGTAGATACGCAGTATTTT. Protein sequence: CASSQGAVDTQYF.

This clonotype was counted at least ten times. The J gene is TRBJ2-3, the V gene TRBV7-2; weak D call: TRBD2 (6 bases). The germline V gene has CDR1 SGHTA and CDR2 FQGNSA. This CDR3 has 15 residues. V was clipped by 1 base and J by 2 bases, with 10 bases between them. The CDR3 DNA sequence: TGTGCCAGCAGCTTAGTTGGGGACTTCACAGATACGCAGTATTTT. This sequence encodes CASSLVGDFTDTQYF.

Points on this clonotype: Possible read error: a much larger clone is one base away. V is TRBV19 and J is TRBJ2-7; TRBD1 is a possible D gene (6 bases). V lost 11 bases, J lost 2 bases, and 16 bases lay in between. Germline V gene sequence: CDR1 LNHDA, CDR2 SQIVND (reference sequence). The CDR3 is 13 amino acids. This CDR3 is CAGWAGDPYEQYF. CDR3 nucleotide sequence: TGTGCCGGTTGGGCAGGGGACCCCTACGAGCAGTACTTC.

This clonotype occurred many times. V and J are TRBV18 and TRBJ1-1; 11 bases agree with TRBD1. The V gene's germline CDR1 is KGHSH and CDR2 LQKENI. The CDR3 is 15 residues long. Germline trimming cut 1 base from V and 4 bases from J; bases unmatched to any gene: 2. CDR3: CASSPRGTGGTEAFF. The CDR3 coding sequence is TGTGCCAGCTCACCACGGGGGACAGGGGGCACTGAAGCTTTCTTT.

This clonotype was picked up many times. CDR3 sequence (DNA): TGTGCCAGCAGCTTGGAACGGTATAATTCACCCCTCCACTTT. Residues: CASSLERYNSPLHF. The rearrangement joins TRBV5-6 to TRBJ1-6; D remains ambiguous. V was shortened by 0 bases and J by 4 bases, with 5 bases between the two germline ends. The CDR3 runs to 14 residues. CDR1 SGHDT and CDR2 YYEEEE come from the germline V gene.

This clonotype has ten or more counts. The rearrangement uses TRBV28 and TRBJ1-2; possible D gene TRBD1, 5 bases. This CDR3 has 14 amino acids. Germline V gene data show CDR1 as MDHEN and CDR2 as SYDVKM. V was pared by 6 bases and J by 9 bases, with 20 bases between. The CDR3 DNA follows: TGTGCCAGCAGCCTCCCCTGGGACGGCGATAGCTACACCTTC. This gives the protein CASSLPWDGDSYTF.

With regard to this clonotype: A much larger clone is a single base away; this may be a read error. The DNA of the CDR3 is TGTGCCAGCGCACCACCGTCGCGTGAGGAAAAACTGTTTTTT. This sequence encodes CASAPPSREEKLFF. The gene calls are TRBV18 and TRBJ1-4, with D hard to call. This CDR3 region has 14 residues. Germline V CDR1 and CDR2: KGHSH, LQKENI.

This clonotype was seen at least ten times. V is TRBV28 and J is TRBJ2-1; D is undetermined. Trimming stripped 8 bases from V and 0 bases from J, with 14 bases between. The CDR3 length is 15 residues. Germline V gene lookup returns CDR1 MDHEN and CDR2 SYDVKM. CDR3 protein: CASQTMRYSYNEQFF. In DNA form, the CDR3 reads TGTGCCAGCCAAACTATGAGGTACTCCTACAATGAGCAGTTCTTC.